These T cell receptor beta chains were read from a single sample in a study of cytomegalovirus exposure and HLA in healthy donors. Using immunoSEQ multiplex PCR, the repertoire was profiled, and TCRdb retains in-frame clones only, with some absent. This sample has roughly 160,000 clones, with roughly 80% found just once. Specimen: PBMCs. The source is a young woman in good health and CMV-seropositive. CDR3s include the opening cysteine and the closing phenylalanine or tryptophan. The D gene is left open where the match is weak. Clone size, where shown, is once, few, many, or a class for clones that have expanded.

>TRBV4-3|-|-|TRBJ2-1
TGCGCCAGCAGCCAAGACAGAAGCTCCTACAATGAGCAGTTCTTC
CASSQDRSSYNEQFF
>TRBV5-1|-|-|TRBJ1-2
TGCGCCAGCAGCTTGGCGACCGGGGACTCAGGCTACACCTTC
CASSLATGDSGYTF
>TRBV5-1|TRBD1|-|TRBJ1-1
TGCGCCAGCAGCGCCGGGACAGGTGGCACTGAAGCTTTCTTT
CASSAGTGGTEAFF
>TRBV5-1|TRBD2|-|TRBJ2-1
TGCGCCAGCGGCGGGGGCCTAGCGGGGGCGCACAATGAGCAGTTCTTC
CASGGGLAGAHNEQFF
>TRBV5-1|TRBD2|few|TRBJ2-1
TGCGCCAGCAGCCCCATAGCGGGGGGGGTAAACAATGAGCAGTTCTTC
CASSPIAGGVNNEQFF
>TRBV7-2|-|-|TRBJ2-1
TGTGCCAGCAGGTCGCGCTCCTACAATGAGCAGTTCTTC
CASRSRSYNEQFF
>TRBV5-4|TRBD1|-|TRBJ2-7
TGTGCCAGCAGCTTTGGGACAGGGACGTACGAGCAGTACTTC
CASSFGTGTYEQYF
>TRBV9|TRBD2|-|TRBJ2-3
TGTGCCAGCAGCGTAGCCAGCGGGGCAGATACGCAGTATTTT
CASSVASGADTQYF
>TRBV4-3|-|-|TRBJ2-7
TGCGCCAGCAGCCAAGGACAACGCTACGAGCAGTACTTC
CASSQGQRYEQYF
>TRBV9|-|-|TRBJ1-1
TGTGCCAGCAGCGGCGGGACTTATGAAGCTTTCTTT
CASSGGTYEAFF
>TRBV5-1|-|-|TRBJ1-1
TGCGCCAGCAGCTTCAGCCACAGGGCTTCCGAAGCTTTCTTT
CASSFSHRASEAFF
>TRBV7-3|-|-|TRBJ1-1
TGTGCCAGCAGTAGGGGTGGAGAAGCTTTCTTT
CASSRGGEAFF
>TRBV4-3|TRBD2|-|TRBJ2-3
TGCGCCAGCAGCCAAGATTTACTAGCGGGAGACTATACGCAGTATTTT
CASSQDLLAGDYTQYF
>TRBV7-9|-|-|TRBJ1-6
TGTGCCAGCAGCCCGGAGGGGTCCTATAATTCACCCCTCCACTTT
CASSPEGSYNSPLHF
>TRBV6-4|-|-|TRBJ2-7
TGTGCCAGCAGTGAAGCCAGGGGGACTGAGCAGTACTTC
CASSEARGTEQYF
>TRBV5-1|TRBD1|-|TRBJ1-2
TGCGCCAGCAGCACCCTGACAGGGGGTGGTGAGAGTGGCTACACCTTC
CASSTLTGGGESGYTF
>TRBV29-1|-|-|TRBJ1-4
TGCAGCGTTGAAGGGACAGAGAATGAAAAACTGTTTTTT
CSVEGTENEKLFF
>TRBV13|-|-|TRBJ1-2
TGTGCCAGCAGCTTAGAAACAGGGCAGAACTATGGCTACACCTTC
CASSLETGQNYGYTF
>TRBV7-8|-|once|TRBJ2-6
TGTGCCAGCAGCTTAGGATACGGGGGGCCCGGGGCCAACGTCCTGACTTTC
CASSLGYGGPGANVLTF
>TRBV7-9|TRBD1|-|TRBJ1-3
TGTTCCAGCAGCTTAGGGACAGGGGTCCCTGGAAACACCATATATTTT
CSSSLGTGVPGNTIYF
>TRBV19|-|-|TRBJ1-2
TGTGCCAGCCGACAGCTACCTAACTATGGCTACACCTTC
CASRQLPNYGYTF
>TRBV7-9|-|-|TRBJ1-2
TGTTCCAGCAGCTCCTACCCCCCTGGGAGGGACCATGGCTACACCTTC
CSSSSYPPGRDHGYTF